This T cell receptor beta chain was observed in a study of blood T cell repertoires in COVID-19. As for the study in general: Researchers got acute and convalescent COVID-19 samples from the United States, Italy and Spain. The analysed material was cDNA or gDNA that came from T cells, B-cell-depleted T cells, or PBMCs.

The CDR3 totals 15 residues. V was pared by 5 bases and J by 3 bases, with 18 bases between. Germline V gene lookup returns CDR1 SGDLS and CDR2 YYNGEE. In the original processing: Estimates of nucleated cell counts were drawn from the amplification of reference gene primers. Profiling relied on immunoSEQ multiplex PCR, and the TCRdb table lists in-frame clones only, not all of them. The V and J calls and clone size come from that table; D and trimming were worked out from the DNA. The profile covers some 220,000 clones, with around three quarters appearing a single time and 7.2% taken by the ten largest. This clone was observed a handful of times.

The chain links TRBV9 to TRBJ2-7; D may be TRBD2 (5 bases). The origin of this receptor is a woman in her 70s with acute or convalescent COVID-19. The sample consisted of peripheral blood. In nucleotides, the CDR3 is TGTGCCAGCAGTGCCGGGGAAAGAGGGAGCTACGAGCAGTACTTC. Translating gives CASSAGERGSYEQYF.